These 32 T cell receptor beta chains share one sample of origin, sequenced in a study of graft-versus-host responses after intestinal transplantation. Antigen specificity for these receptors is unknown. Profiled with immunoSEQ multiplex PCR; TCRdb holds only in-frame clones, not every one. Here the sample spans around 100,000 clones, approximately 94% being singletons. Sequencing was performed on unstimulated CD8+ T cells sorted from spleen or lymph node cells, taken before intestinal transplant. The source of these receptors is a human donor who received an intestinal transplant.

This clone was detected only once. J is TRBJ2-3 and V is TRBV12-5; perhaps D is TRBD1 or TRBD2 (5 bases each). Germline values: CDR1 LGHNT, CDR2 FRNRAP. This CDR3 is 15 amino acids long. V was cut by 2 bases and J by 2 bases, with 11 bases left in between. Written as DNA, the CDR3 is TGTGCTAGTGGTTTGTTGTGGGGGACCACAGATACGCAGTATTTT. It yields the protein CASGLLWGTTDTQYF.

This clone has just a few counts. The DNA for the CDR3 is TGTGCCAGCAGCCCCGTCCATGGGAGCTATGGCTACACCTTC. Its protein product is CASSPVHGSYGYTF. This chain connects TRBV7-9 to TRBJ1-2; no firm D call. CDR1 and CDR2 (germline): SEHNR, FQNEAQ (reference sequence). CDR3 size: 14 residues. Trimming took off 5 bases at V and 4 bases at J, with 14 bases between the two ends.

Comment on this clone: Additional DNA sequences in this sample encode the identical CDR3. This chain joins TRBV10-1 and TRBJ2-6; perhaps D is TRBD1 or TRBD2 (6 bases each). Germline values: CDR1 WNHNN, CDR2 SYGVQD (reference sequence). The CDR3 is made up of 15 amino acids. Trimming removed 4 bases at V and 0 bases at J, with 7 bases between. The CDR3 reads CASSAGASGANVLTF. The CDR3 coding sequence is TGCGCCAGCAGTGCGGGGGCCTCTGGGGCCAACGTCCTGACTTTC.

The rearrangement uses TRBV6-6 and TRBJ2-5, with 7 bases matching TRBD2. The closer fit of TRBJ2-7 to the DNA end suggests the J call may be wrong. The CDR3 is 14 residues long. CDR1 MNHNY and CDR2 SVGAGI come from the germline V gene (reference sequence). CDR3 sequence (DNA): TGTGCCAGCAGCCCGGGACTACCTTACTACGAGCAGTACTTC. It is translated as CASSPGLPYYEQYF.

The rearrangement uses TRBV5-1 and TRBJ2-7; 8 nucleotides align to TRBD1. V gave up 2 bases and J gave up 1 base; unmatched junction bases: 11. The CDR3 contains 17 residues. Germline V lookup: CDR1 SGHRS, CDR2 YFSETQ. In nucleotides, the CDR3 is TGCGCCAGCAGCTTAGGAACCGGTCGGACAGGGTCCTACGAGCAGTACTTC. Amino acids: CASSLGTGRTGSYEQYF.

This clone was picked up one time. The chain recombines TRBV4-2 with TRBJ2-7; D is tentatively TRBD1 or TRBD2 (8 bases each). The CDR3 has 17 amino acids. V was pared by 0 bases and J by 6 bases, with 21 bases between. The germline CDR1 and CDR2 sequences are LGHNA and YNFKEQ. CDR3 amino acids: CASSQDMSDRAGGEQYF. The DNA of the CDR3 is TGTGCCAGCAGCCAAGACATGTCGGACAGGGCGGGGGGCGAGCAGTACTTC.

The V and J genes are TRBV5-1 and TRBJ2-3, with unresolved D. CDR1 and CDR2 from the germline V gene are SGHRS and YFSETQ. Trimming pared 0 bases from V and 3 bases from J, leaving 8 bases between. This CDR3 has 14 residues. CDR3 residues: CASSLEGRTDTQYF. CDR3 sequence (DNA): TGCGCCAGCAGCTTGGAGGGTAGGACAGATACGCAGTATTTT.

The genes are TRBV29-1 and TRBJ2-5, with 8 positions matching TRBD2. The CDR3 has 17 residues. Germline V lookup: CDR1 SQVTM, CDR2 ANQGSEA. The trim removed 1 base at V and 5 bases at J, leaving 15 bases unmatched. CDR3 bases: TGCAGCGTTGAAGCTTTTGTAGACGGGGGGGTTTGGGAGACCCAGTACTTC. Protein: CSVEAFVDGGVWETQYF.

This chain links TRBV2 with TRBJ2-7, with D possibly being TRBD1 (6 bases). Looked up from germline, CDR1 is SNHLY and CDR2 is FYNNEI. V dropped 3 bases and J dropped 0 bases, with 6 bases sitting between them. There are 13 residues in the CDR3. CDR3 coding DNA: TGTGCCAGCAGTGAGGGACACTCCTACGAGCAGTACTTC. Translation gives CASSEGHSYEQYF.

This clone came up once. The CDR3 DNA is TGTGCCAGCAGCTTCGGGACAGGGTACGGGTTGGATCAGCCCCAGCATTTT. As protein: CASSFGTGYGLDQPQHF. The chain uses TRBV7-8 and TRBJ1-5; TRBD1 matches 9 bases. V dropped 3 bases and J dropped 5; count of bases not matched to a gene: 11. This CDR3 contains 17 residues. Germline V gene lookup returns CDR1 SGHVS and CDR2 FQNEAQ.

This clone was found once. The rearrangement links TRBV12-5 to TRBJ2-7, with no clear D. The V gene's germline CDR1 is LGHNT and CDR2 FRNRAP. This CDR3 spans 10 amino acids. V was trimmed by 6 bases and J by 5 bases, leaving 5 bases between them. The CDR3 loop is CASGENEQYF. The CDR3 nucleotides read TGTGCTAGTGGGGAAAACGAGCAGTACTTC.

V usage is TRBV9 and J usage is TRBJ1-1, with D perhaps TRBD1 (6 bases). The CDR3 loop spans 15 amino acids. V lost 2 bases and J lost 0, with 11 bases in between. Germline lookup yields CDR1 SGDLS and CDR2 YYNGEE. The CDR3 spells CASSVRQDMNTEAFF. The CDR3 DNA reads as TGTGCCAGCAGCGTCAGACAGGACATGAACACTGAAGCTTTCTTT.

J is TRBJ1-2 and V is TRBV9, with a tentative D call TRBD1 (6 bases). In germline, CDR1 is SGDLS, CDR2 YYNGEE. V lost 4 bases and J lost 7, with 23 bases in between. The CDR3 is made up of 16 amino acids. CDR3 DNA: TGTGCCAGCAGCAACACTTTGACAGGTGTAGCTGCTGGCTACACCTTC. It is translated as CASSNTLTGVAAGYTF.

The chain carries TRBV27 and TRBJ2-1, with 7 bases that match TRBD1. V shed 3 bases and J 6 bases; nucleotides not matched to a gene: 5. Germline CDR1 is MNHEY and CDR2 is SMNVEV (reference sequence). This CDR3 is built from 14 residues. CDR3 sequence reads: CASSFDRAPNEQFF. Written as DNA, the CDR3 is TGTGCCAGCAGTTTCGACAGGGCACCCAATGAGCAGTTCTTC.

The genes are TRBV15 and TRBJ2-5; D possibly uses TRBD1 or TRBD2 (5 bases each). The end of the DNA aligns better with TRBJ2-7, so the J call may be wrong. Germline V gene lookup returns CDR1 LNHNV and CDR2 YYDKDF (reference sequence). The CDR3 is made up of 13 amino acids. CDR3 nucleotide sequence: TGTGCCACCAGCAGAGATTCAGGGAGCGAGCAGTACTTC. It yields the protein CATSRDSGSEQYF.

The gene calls are TRBV13 and TRBJ1-1; D possibly corresponds to TRBD1 (5 bases). V was cut by 7 bases and J by 3 bases, with 12 bases left in between. Germline V gene lookup returns CDR1 PRHDT and CDR2 FYEKMQ (reference sequence). This CDR3 region has 13 residues. In DNA, the CDR3 is TGTGCCAGCATTGTGCGGGGGTACACTGAAGCTTTCTTT. It encodes CASIVRGYTEAFF.

The V call is TRBV7-8, the J call TRBJ1-2; D remains unclear. CDR1 and CDR2 from the germline V gene are SGHVS and FQNEAQ. V lost 5 bases and J lost 5, with 12 bases in between. The CDR3 loop spans 13 amino acids. The CDR3 DNA follows: TGTGCCAGCAGCCAACGGAAGTCGTATGGCTACACCTTC. Amino acids: CASSQRKSYGYTF.

This chain joins TRBV7-7 and TRBJ2-5; D unresolved. Germline V lookup: CDR1 SSHAT, CDR2 FNYEAQ (reference sequence). This CDR3 is built from 16 residues. The V end lost 1 base, the J end lost 5 bases, and 17 bases lay between the germline ends. The CDR3 DNA follows: TGTGCCAGCAGCTTAGGGTTTTCTGGAAGTGAGGAGACCCAGTACTTC. It is translated as CASSLGFSGSEETQYF.

The chain employs TRBV14 and TRBJ2-7; D is undetermined. Trimming cost V 0 bases and J 4 bases, with 7 bases left between them. CDR1 and CDR2 from the germline V gene are SGHDN and FVKESK. The CDR3 runs 13 residues. CDR3 in amino acids: CASSQDTGYEQYF. In DNA, the CDR3 is TGTGCCAGCAGCCAAGATACGGGTTACGAGCAGTACTTC.

This clone was counted only a few times. The chain combines TRBV4-1 with TRBJ1-1; D gene uncertain. The CDR3 contains 14 residues. Trimming removed 3 bases at V and 4 bases at J, with 12 bases between. Germline CDR1 MGHRA, CDR2 YSYEKL. As DNA, the CDR3 is TGCGCCAGCAGCCACGCCGGAGAGGTCACTGAAGCTTTCTTT. Translated, it gives CASSHAGEVTEAFF.

A few counts support this clone. The chain couples TRBV7-3 to TRBJ2-2; possible D gene TRBD2, 6 bases. V lost 1 base and J lost 5, with 8 bases in between. The CDR3 runs 14 residues. Germline V lookup: CDR1 SGHTA, CDR2 FQGTGA. The CDR3 DNA is TGTGCCAGCAGCTTAATCGGGGGTACCGGGGAGCTGTTTTTT. As protein: CASSLIGGTGELFF.

This clone showed up just a few times. The chain links TRBV10-3 to TRBJ2-7; 9 positions match TRBD2. Germline loops: CDR1 ENHRY, CDR2 SYGVKD. The CDR3 spans 14 residues. J lost 7 bases, V lost 4 bases, and 8 bases had no gene match. CDR3 amino acids: CAISAASGVREQYF. The CDR3 bases are TGTGCCATCAGTGCGGCTAGCGGGGTCCGGGAGCAGTACTTC.

V and J are TRBV7-9 and TRBJ1-5, with 8 positions matching TRBD1. This CDR3 spans 14 amino acids. CDR1 SEHNR and CDR2 FQNEAQ come from the germline V gene (reference sequence). Trimming took 4 bases from V and 6 from J; bases not matched to a gene: 5. CDR3 sequence: CASSSPGGIQPQHF. CDR3 sequence (DNA): TGTGCCAGCAGCTCCCCAGGGGGCATTCAGCCCCAGCATTTT.

The V call is TRBV4-2, the J call TRBJ2-5; D is undetermined. Per the germline V gene, CDR1 is LGHNA and CDR2 is YNFKEQ. The CDR3 is made up of 15 amino acids. V shed 0 bases and J shed 0 bases, with 8 bases lying between them. CDR3 nucleotide sequence: TGTGCCAGCAGCCAAGATTATGGGTACCAAGAGACCCAGTACTTC. Its translation: CASSQDYGYQETQYF.

The chain links TRBV6-1 to TRBJ1-1; D is unresolved. This CDR3 has 13 residues. V was pared by 6 bases and J by 2 bases, with 10 bases between. CDR1 is MNHNS and CDR2 is SASEGT in the germline V gene. For the CDR3, the DNA is TGTGCCAGCAGGGTTAGCAGTAACACTGAAGCTTTCTTT. Amino acid sequence: CASRVSSNTEAFF.

The chain employs TRBV6-5 and TRBJ1-2, with a possible D match to TRBD1 (5 bases). V was clipped by 5 bases and J by 9 bases, with 16 bases between them. Germline lookup yields CDR1 MNHEY and CDR2 SVGAGI. This CDR3 is 13 amino acids long. In nucleotides, the CDR3 is TGTGCCAGCAGTCCCGGACACCGTAATAGCTACACCTTC. Protein: CASSPGHRNSYTF.

The chain has TRBV18 and TRBJ2-7; possibly TRBD2 for D (5 bases). The CDR3 has 12 residues. The V gene lost 5 bases and the J gene lost 6 bases, with 11 bases spanning the gap. The germline V gene has CDR1 KGHSH and CDR2 LQKENI. Here the CDR3 reads CASSRVGSEQYF. Here the CDR3 DNA reads TGTGCCAGCTCAAGGGTGGGGAGCGAGCAGTACTTC.

As regards this clone: The junction shows a germline mismatch at one end, possibly a read error. The genes are TRBV20-1 and TRBJ1-1, with D unresolved. Germline loops: CDR1 DFQATT, CDR2 SNEGSKA (reference sequence). The length of the CDR3 is 10 residues. In DNA form, the CDR3 reads TGCAGTGCTAGAGACACGGAAGCTTTCTTT. Translated: CSARDTEAFF.

The gene calls are TRBV7-8 and TRBJ2-7; 8 nucleotides align to TRBD1. V trimming: 1 base; J trimming: 0 bases; junction bases outside the gene matches: 2. This CDR3 spans 15 amino acids. The germline V gene has CDR1 SGHVS and CDR2 FQNEAQ. CDR3 coding DNA: TGTGCCAGCAGCTTAGAGCAGGGGGCCTCCTACGAGCAGTACTTC. It codes for CASSLEQGASYEQYF. The full variable domain, completed using reference TRBV7-8 and TRBJ2-7, is GAGVSQSPRYKVAKRGQDVALRCDPISGHVSLFWYQQALGQGPEFLTYFQNEAQLDKSGLPSDRFFAERPEGSVSTLKIQRTQQEDSAVYLCASSLEQGASYEQYFGPGTRLTVT.

V and J are TRBV15 and TRBJ2-7; D uncertain. The CDR3 consists of 12 residues. V was clipped by 0 bases and J by 7 bases, with 7 bases between them. Germline lookup yields CDR1 LNHNV and CDR2 YYDKDF (reference sequence). The CDR3 DNA sequence: TGTGCCACCAGCAGAGATCGGGCGGAGCAGTACTTC. Translated, it gives CATSRDRAEQYF.

This sequence joins TRBV23-1 and TRBJ2-3, with D possibly matching TRBD1 (5 bases). TRBV23-1 carries the ORF label, with uncertain function. Trimming removed 2 bases from V and 6 bases from J, with 21 bases in between. The CDR3 consists of 17 residues. CDR3 coding DNA: TGCGCCAGCAGTCAAAAGAAGGGGCGAGTTAACCCCGATACGCAGTATTTT. This translates into CASSQKKGRVNPDTQYF.

The V gene is TRBV25-1, the J gene TRBJ2-7; 8 bases are shared with TRBD1. There are 13 residues in the CDR3. The junction had 4 bases not matched to a gene; V was cut back by 4 bases and J by 5 bases. The germline CDR1 and CDR2 sequences are MGHDK and SYGVNS. The CDR3 nucleotides are TGTGCCAGCAGTGCAGGGGGCGGGAACGAGCAGTACTTC. Translating it yields CASSAGGGNEQYF.